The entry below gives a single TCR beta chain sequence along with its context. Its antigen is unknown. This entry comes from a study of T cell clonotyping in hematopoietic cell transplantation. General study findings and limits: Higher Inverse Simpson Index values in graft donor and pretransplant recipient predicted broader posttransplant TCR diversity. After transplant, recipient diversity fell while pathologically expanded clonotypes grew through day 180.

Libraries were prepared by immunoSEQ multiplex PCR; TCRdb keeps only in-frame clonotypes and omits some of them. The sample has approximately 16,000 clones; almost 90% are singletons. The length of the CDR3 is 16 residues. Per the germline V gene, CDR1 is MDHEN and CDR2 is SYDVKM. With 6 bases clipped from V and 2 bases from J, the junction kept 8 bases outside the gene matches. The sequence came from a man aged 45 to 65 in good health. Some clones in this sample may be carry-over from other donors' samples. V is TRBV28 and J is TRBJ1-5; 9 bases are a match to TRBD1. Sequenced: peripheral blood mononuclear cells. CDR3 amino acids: CASRPTTGGRNQPQHF. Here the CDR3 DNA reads TGTGCCAGCAGACCAACTACAGGGGGCCGCAATCAGCCCCAGCATTTT.